This TCR beta chain was profiled in a study of molecular identifiers for immune sequencing clone quantification. This clonotype was counted between two and nine times. TCRdb used MiXCR to reprocess the PCR reads, holding one entry per CDR3 protein. The table includes 80,000 to 130,000 distinct CDR3 sequences, 36% detected once. V lost 3 bases and J lost 6, with 3 bases in between. The CDR3 sequence is 11 residues long. Germline CDR1 and CDR2: LGHNT and FRNRAP. This receptor was taken from a human donor in good health. Some libraries in this study had Jurkat cell RNA spiked in. Sample: naive CD8+ T cells from blood, with Jurkat cell RNA spiked in. Stated subset: FACS-sorted CD8+CD4-CCR7+CD45RA+ naive T cells. The chain combines TRBV12-5 with TRBJ2-1; D gene unclear. The CDR3 loop reads CASGFFNEQFF. The CDR3 nucleotides are TGTGCTAGTGGTTTTTTCAATGAGCAGTTCTTC.